What follows are 24 T cell receptor beta chains derived from one specimen sequenced in a study of CD8+ T cells in alopecia areata. Treatment indicated: oral pan-JAK inhibitor, 5-10 mg twice daily. The authors extracted RNA and reverse transcribed it into cDNA as the sequencing template. Sequenced by immunoSEQ multiplex PCR; TCRdb stores in-frame clones only, minus some. The data show about 140,000 clones, 82% seen once. The input for sequencing was CD8+ T cells sorted from blood, taken at week 4, from a patient treated with tofacitinib. The receptors stem from a human donor with alopecia areata.

The V gene is TRBV5-1, the J gene TRBJ2-1; TRBD2 is a possible D gene (5 bases). Per the germline V gene, CDR1 is SGHRS and CDR2 is YFSETQ. Between the trimmed V and J ends, which lost 3 bases and 3 bases, there was a span of 7 bases. This CDR3 is 13 amino acids long. The CDR3 loop reads CASSYRDYNEQFF. In nucleotides, the CDR3 is TGCGCCAGCAGCTACCGGGACTACAATGAGCAGTTCTTC.

This sequence joins TRBV4-3 and TRBJ1-2, with D perhaps matching TRBD1 (5 bases). V was clipped by 0 bases and J by 2 bases, with 7 bases between them. The CDR3 extends over 14 amino acids. Germline CDR1 and CDR2: LGHNA and YSLEER. CDR3 sequence: CASSQEWGNYGYTF. CDR3 bases: TGCGCCAGCAGCCAAGAATGGGGGAACTATGGCTACACCTTC.

The V call is TRBV21-1, the J call TRBJ2-7; the table's D call, TRBD2, has no DNA check behind it. TRBV21-1 is a pseudogene segment. This CDR3 is 16 amino acids long. This chain's CDR3 is CASSKRRGPQSYEQYF. CDR3 nucleotide sequence: TGTGCCAGCAGCAAACGCAGAGGGCCACAATCCTACGAGCAGTACTTC.

This clone was observed once. This chain connects TRBV7-2 to TRBJ2-7; unclear D gene. The V gene's germline CDR1 is SGHTA and CDR2 FQGNSA. V was shortened by 0 bases and J by 6 bases, with 6 bases between the two germline ends. The CDR3 contains 12 residues. In nucleotides, the CDR3 is TGTGCCAGCAGCTTAGCAGGCGCCGAGCAGTACTTC. Translated, it gives CASSLAGAEQYF.

The genes are TRBV7-9 and TRBJ1-6, with D possibly TRBD1 on 5 matching bases. The CDR3 contains 15 residues. CDR1 and CDR2 (germline): SEHNR, FQNEAQ (reference sequence). V was clipped by 5 bases and J by 7 bases, with 15 bases between them. This CDR3 reads CASSGTGTVNSPLHF. The CDR3 coding sequence is TGTGCCAGCAGCGGAACCGGGACGGTCAATTCACCCCTCCACTTT.

This clone was observed a handful of times. The chain has TRBV2 and TRBJ2-3; D possibly corresponds to TRBD2 (6 bases). The V end lost 5 bases, the J end lost 2 bases, and 8 bases lay between the germline ends. The V gene's germline CDR1 is SNHLY and CDR2 FYNNEI. CDR3 length: 13 residues. CDR3 nucleotide sequence: TGTGCCAGCAGTCGCGGGGCCACAGATACGCAGTATTTT. It encodes CASSRGATDTQYF.

V is TRBV5-1 and J is TRBJ1-1; 9 nucleotides align to TRBD1. From germline, CDR1 is SGHRS and CDR2 YFSETQ. The CDR3 totals 17 residues. The V gene end was trimmed by 3 bases and the J gene end by 0 bases; junction bases not matched to a gene: 9. CDR3 DNA sequence: TGCGCCAGCAGCTCTTTCCCGGGACAGGGTCTGAACACTGAAGCTTTCTTT. This translates into CASSSFPGQGLNTEAFF. The full variable domain, with the rest looked up from reference TRBV5-1 and TRBJ1-1, is KAGVTQTPRYLIKTRGQQVTLSCSPISGHRSVSWYQQTPGQGLQFLFEYFSETQRNKGNFPGRFSGRQFSNSRSEMNVSTLELGDSALYLCASSSFPGQGLNTEAFFGQGTRLTVV.

This chain links TRBV27 with TRBJ2-5; D unresolved. Germline-derived CDR1 and CDR2 are MNHEY and SMNVEV (reference sequence). This CDR3 is built from 13 residues. Trimming cost V 2 bases and J 3 bases, with 7 bases left between them. The CDR3 here is CASSLAYEETQYF. The CDR3 DNA sequence: TGTGCCAGCAGTTTAGCGTATGAAGAGACCCAGTACTTC.

This clone was observed a single time. The V and J genes are TRBV7-9 and TRBJ1-1, with D unresolved. V was trimmed by 4 bases and J by 2 bases, leaving 5 bases between them. Germline-derived CDR1 and CDR2 are SEHNR and FQNEAQ (reference sequence). The CDR3 is made up of 12 amino acids. CDR3 loop: CASSSPNTEAFF. In DNA form, the CDR3 reads TGTGCCAGCAGCTCACCAAACACTGAAGCTTTCTTT.

This chain joins TRBV7-9 and TRBJ1-1; D may be TRBD1 (6 bases). The CDR3 totals 13 residues. Trimming stripped 5 bases from V and 6 bases from J, with 13 bases between. Germline CDR1 SEHNR, CDR2 FQNEAQ (reference sequence). The CDR3 region has the DNA TGTGCCAGCAGCACACAGGGATGGCCTGAAGCTTTCTTT. It encodes CASSTQGWPEAFF.

This CDR3 reads CASSASWGIDYGYTF. In nucleotides, the CDR3 is TGTGCCAGCAGCGCAAGCTGGGGGATAGACTATGGCTACACCTTC. The gene calls are TRBV7-9 and TRBJ1-2; a possible D gene is TRBD1 (5 bases). Trimming removed 5 bases from V and 3 bases from J, with 16 bases in between. Germline CDR1 SEHNR, CDR2 FQNEAQ (reference sequence). The CDR3 consists of 15 residues.

The chain employs TRBV7-9 and TRBJ2-7; D gene unclear. Between the trimmed V and J ends, which lost 5 bases and 4 bases, there was a span of 12 bases. This CDR3 contains 13 residues. Germline loops: CDR1 SEHNR, CDR2 FQNEAQ (reference sequence). The DNA of the CDR3 is TGTGCCAGCAGCCAGGCCCAAGCGTACGAGCAGTACTTC. Amino acid sequence: CASSQAQAYEQYF.

This chain uses TRBV4-1 with TRBJ2-1; D perhaps matches TRBD1 (6 bases). The germline gives CDR1 MGHRA, CDR2 YSYEKL. V was trimmed by 0 bases and J by 1 base, leaving 7 bases between them. This CDR3 comprises 15 residues. CDR3 amino acids: CASSQDQGSYNEQFF. CDR3 DNA sequence: TGCGCCAGCAGCCAAGATCAGGGGTCCTACAATGAGCAGTTCTTC.

This clone was picked up a small number of times. The CDR3 DNA reads as TGTGCCAGCAGCTTAATAAATATCAGGGGGTTCGACGAGCAGTACTTC. Its translation: CASSLINIRGFDEQYF. The V and J genes are TRBV7-9 and TRBJ2-7, with TRBD1 matching over 7 bases. The CDR3 loop spans 16 amino acids. The germline CDR1 and CDR2 sequences are SEHNR and FQNEAQ (reference sequence). V was clipped by 2 bases and J by 5 bases; unmatched bases: 12.

This chain uses TRBV9 with TRBJ1-1, with D maybe TRBD1 (5 bases). Germline CDR1 and CDR2: SGDLS and YYNGEE. The germline V and J ends were trimmed by 2 bases and 1 base, with 9 bases remaining between them. The CDR3 is 14 amino acids. CDR3 DNA sequence: TGTGCCAGCAGCGTGGCAGGGACGAACACTGAAGCTTTCTTT. Translating gives CASSVAGTNTEAFF. Using reference TRBV9 and TRBJ1-1 for the parts outside the CDR3, the full variable domain is DSGVTQTPKHLITATGQRVTLRCSPRSGDLSVYWYQQSLDQGLQFLIQYYNGEERAKGNILERFSAQQFPDLHSELNLSSLELGDSALYFCASSVAGTNTEAFFGQGTRLTVV.

This sequence joins TRBV7-9 and TRBJ2-5; tentative D call: TRBD2 (6 bases). V lost 7 bases and J 1 base, leaving 19 bases between the germline ends. The CDR3 runs to 16 residues. CDR1 SEHNR and CDR2 FQNEAQ come from the germline V gene (reference sequence). CDR3 in DNA: TGTGCCAGCAACCCATCTATCGGGGGAGGCCAAGAGACCCAGTACTTC. It translates to CASNPSIGGGQETQYF.

In regard to this clone: Additional DNA sequences in this sample encode the identical CDR3. The chain employs TRBV4-1 and TRBJ2-7; the D is unclear. The CDR3 is 12 amino acids. Trimming removed 1 base at V and 5 bases at J, with 6 bases between. Germline loops: CDR1 MGHRA, CDR2 YSYEKL. This CDR3 is CASSQAGDEQYF. CDR3 bases: TGCGCCAGCAGCCAAGCCGGAGACGAGCAGTACTTC.

V usage is TRBV25-1 and J usage is TRBJ2-7; D is perhaps TRBD1 (5 bases). Per germline, CDR1 MGHDK and CDR2 SYGVNS. This CDR3 spans 12 amino acids. Trimming removed 9 bases from V and 0 bases from J, with 9 bases in between. The chain's CDR3 is CASKDSSYEQYF. The CDR3 DNA reads as TGTGCCAGTAAAGACAGCTCCTACGAGCAGTACTTC.

The sample holds one count of this clone. V and J are TRBV27 and TRBJ2-7; D is uncertain. The CDR3 is made up of 14 amino acids. V dropped 6 bases and J dropped 3 bases, with 15 bases sitting between them. Germline V gene data show CDR1 as MNHEY and CDR2 as SMNVEV (reference sequence). Here the CDR3 reads CASSPVGPLYEQYF. The CDR3 coding sequence is TGTGCCAGCAGCCCGGTGGGTCCCCTCTACGAGCAGTACTTC.

V is TRBV30 and J is TRBJ2-7; D unclear. The germline V gene has CDR1 GTSNPN and CDR2 SVGIG (reference sequence). V lost 4 bases and J lost 0, with 10 bases in between. This CDR3 region has 13 residues. CDR3 region: CAWIGRNSYEQYF. As DNA, the CDR3 is TGTGCCTGGATCGGTCGGAACTCCTACGAGCAGTACTTC. Together with reference TRBV30 and TRBJ2-7, the CDR3 gives the full variable domain: SQTIHQWPATLVQPVGSPLSLECTVEGTSNPNLYWYRQAAGRGLQLLFYSVGIGQISSEVPQNLSASRPQDRQFILSSKKLLLSDSGFYLCAWIGRNSYEQYFGPGTRLTVT.

The chain carries TRBV6-5 and TRBJ2-1, with TRBD2 identical over 8 bases. J gave up 5 bases and V 2 bases, and 5 bases lay outside the gene matches. Germline CDR1 MNHEY, CDR2 SVGAGI. The CDR3 runs to 15 residues. Here the CDR3 DNA reads TGTGCCAGCAGTTACGGCGGGGGGCCCAACAATGAGCAGTTCTTC. Its translation: CASSYGGGPNNEQFF.

V and J are TRBV7-2 and TRBJ2-7; TRBD2 agrees at 13 bases. V shed 5 bases and J 5 bases; nucleotides not matched to a gene: 6. The germline CDR1 and CDR2 sequences are SGHTA and FQGNSA. This CDR3 is built from 15 residues. CDR3 sequence reads: CASSLRTSGGHEQYF. The CDR3 DNA sequence: TGTGCCAGCAGCCTTCGGACTAGCGGGGGCCACGAGCAGTACTTC. Full variable domain (outside the CDR3, taken from reference TRBV7-2 and TRBJ2-7): GAGVSQSPSNKVTEKGKDVELRCDPISGHTALYWYRQSLGQGLEFLIYFQGNSAPDKSGLPSDRFSAERTGGSVSTLTIQRTQQEDSAVYLCASSLRTSGGHEQYFGPGTRLTVT.

Of note for this clone: This specimen includes other DNA sequences encoding the same CDR3. The chain links TRBV7-9 to TRBJ1-2, with D perhaps matching TRBD1 (5 bases). The CDR3 is 12 amino acids. V lost 4 bases to trimming and J lost 6 bases, with 9 bases between them. In germline, CDR1 is SEHNR, CDR2 FQNEAQ (reference sequence). As DNA, the CDR3 is TGTGCCAGCAGCTCGGGAGGGGATGGCTACACCTTC. Protein product: CASSSGGDGYTF.

This sequence joins TRBV7-9 and TRBJ2-1; the match to TRBD2 covers 10 bases. Germline V lookup: CDR1 SEHNR, CDR2 FQNEAQ (reference sequence). The CDR3 has 16 amino acids. Germline trimming cut 6 bases from V and 1 base from J; bases unmatched to any gene: 6. CDR3 protein: CASRLTSGASYNEQFF. CDR3 nucleotides: TGTGCCAGCAGACTCACTAGCGGGGCGTCCTACAATGAGCAGTTCTTC.